Listed below are T cell receptor beta chains from one sample, sequenced in a study of T-cell memory formation after mild COVID-19. TCRdb reprocessed the 5' RACE reads via MiXCR and lists one record per CDR3 protein. The sample has roughly 450,000 distinct CDR3 sequences; about 18% are singletons. Source material: PBMCs or a T cell subset sorted from them (not recorded which). These receptors all come from an adult woman who had mild COVID-19 (a few samples of this study predate the infection). Cell type and time point are not known. Both conserved end residues are part of each CDR3. The order of the fields is J gene, V gene, CDR3 protein.

J gene: TRBJ1-1; V gene: TRBV2; CDR3 protein: CASSGQGLTEAFF
J gene: TRBJ2-3; V gene: TRBV7-6; CDR3 protein: CASGRGRTDTQYF
J gene: TRBJ2-7; V gene: TRBV30; CDR3 protein: CAWRDLYEQYF
J gene: TRBJ2-5; V gene: TRBV18; CDR3 protein: CASSKETQYF
J gene: TRBJ2-5; V gene: TRBV12-3/TRBV12-4; CDR3 protein: CASSLNRGWSETQYF
J gene: TRBJ2-3; V gene: TRBV2; CDR3 protein: CASSDGGSADTQYF
J gene: TRBJ2-7; V gene: TRBV3-1; CDR3 protein: CASSQGQTSTREQYF
J gene: TRBJ2-1; V gene: TRBV4-3; CDR3 protein: CASSQEEGAYNEQFF
J gene: TRBJ2-1; V gene: TRBV11-2; CDR3 protein: CASSFGRGAYNEQFF
J gene: TRBJ2-5; V gene: TRBV7-9; CDR3 protein: CASSLLGGPETQYF
J gene: TRBJ2-7; V gene: TRBV18; CDR3 protein: CASSSINSYEQYF
J gene: TRBJ2-1; V gene: TRBV3-1; CDR3 protein: CASSQVRDRVWF
J gene: TRBJ2-1; V gene: TRBV12-3/TRBV12-4; CDR3 protein: CASSLGSHNEQFF
J gene: TRBJ1-5; V gene: TRBV7-3; CDR3 protein: CASSLPGTGANQPQHF
J gene: TRBJ2-2; V gene: TRBV2; CDR3 protein: CASSEIQPINTGELFF
J gene: TRBJ1-2; V gene: TRBV6-1; CDR3 protein: CASSNKGSLYGYTF
J gene: TRBJ2-7; V gene: TRBV5-1; CDR3 protein: CASSPTPGQGPYEQYF
J gene: TRBJ2-1; V gene: TRBV7-8; CDR3 protein: CASSFPGLAGHNEQFF
J gene: TRBJ2-7; V gene: TRBV6-5; CDR3 protein: CASSYGKGPLEQYF
J gene: TRBJ2-2; V gene: TRBV15; CDR3 protein: CATSREKRGGLAGELFF
J gene: TRBJ2-3; V gene: TRBV3-1; CDR3 protein: CASSQDEGGPLTDTQYF
J gene: TRBJ2-7; V gene: TRBV6-6; CDR3 protein: CASRGGASSSYEQYF
J gene: TRBJ1-2; V gene: TRBV5-1; CDR3 protein: CASSLTGLPNYGYTF
J gene: TRBJ2-7; V gene: TRBV6-5; CDR3 protein: CASSYREGSDEQYF
J gene: TRBJ1-2; V gene: TRBV28; CDR3 protein: CASSAVLDGYGYTF
J gene: TRBJ2-2; V gene: TRBV7-9; CDR3 protein: CASSRFLAGVSGELFF
J gene: TRBJ2-3; V gene: TRBV9; CDR3 protein: CASSVEVSSTDTQYF
J gene: TRBJ1-1; V gene: TRBV5-6; CDR3 protein: CASSLTGGETEAFF
J gene: TRBJ1-2; V gene: TRBV5-1; CDR3 protein: CASSQTLIQSNYGYTF
J gene: TRBJ2-5; V gene: TRBV5-1; CDR3 protein: CASSLGQPQETQYF
J gene: TRBJ1-2; V gene: TRBV9; CDR3 protein: CASSVSWDYGYTF
J gene: TRBJ2-7; V gene: TRBV9; CDR3 protein: CASSPTGEDEQYF
J gene: TRBJ1-2; V gene: TRBV29-1; CDR3 protein: CSVEYADRAYGYTF
J gene: TRBJ1-4; V gene: TRBV12-3/TRBV12-4; CDR3 protein: CASSPGGSNEKLFF
J gene: TRBJ1-2; V gene: TRBV14; CDR3 protein: CASSQQQNYGYTF
J gene: TRBJ1-2; V gene: TRBV4-1; CDR3 protein: CASSQEDYYGYTF
J gene: TRBJ2-3; V gene: TRBV20-1; CDR3 protein: CSARDLERHTQYF
J gene: TRBJ2-7; V gene: TRBV11-2; CDR3 protein: CASSLVWSREQYF
J gene: TRBJ2-7; V gene: TRBV4-2; CDR3 protein: CASSQDLRTSGLPYEQYF
J gene: TRBJ2-5; V gene: TRBV12-3/TRBV12-4; CDR3 protein: CASSLFFSGGAKAGTQYF